This T cell receptor (beta chain) comes out of a study of T cells after yellow fever vaccination (dated by TCRdb to between 2018 and 2021). About the full investigation: The SMART-Seq v4 Ultra Low Input RNA kit was used to prepare libraries from fractions with low cell numbers. Bulk TCR alpha and beta repertoires were sequenced longitudinally to track T-cell clones before and after primary and booster YFV17D yellow fever vaccination. Two healthy male donors, one aged 18 to 30 and one aged 30 to 40 years, made up the cohort. Blood was drawn at multiple timepoints before and after primary and secondary immunization, with bulk PBMC replicates and cell subsets isolated.

Trimming removed 6 bases from V and 7 bases from J, leaving 18 bases between the germline ends. Sequences SQVTM (CDR1) and ANQGSEA (CDR2) are obtained from the germline V gene. Spanning cysteine to phenylalanine, the CDR3 consists of 13 amino acids. Left in the record is the CDR3 DNA by itself, 39 bases read in frame from the first base. Data came from an Illumina NovaSeq 6000. TCR cDNA was made using 5'RACE template switching, a step that added a universal primer site and unique molecular identifiers. Priming of cDNA synthesis was performed from both the TCR alpha and TCR beta constant segments. Library amplification used two PCR steps, and the second PCR step added sample barcodes and sequencing adapters. Libraries were sequenced on Illumina HiSeq 2500 (2x100 bp) or NovaSeq (2x150 bp). In the paper's pipeline: MIGEC handled demultiplexing of reads and collapsing into UMI consensus sequences, while MiXCR performed V(D)J alignment. Vaccine-responding clonotypes were defined with edgeR using replicate PBMC samples, requiring FDR below 0.01 and a log2 fold change above 5 up to day 15. Each bulk clonotype received a CD4 or CD8 identity based on whether the sequenced CD4 or CD8 repertoire contained that clonotype at higher abundance. TCRdb cleaned the public reads at Q25 with fastp, built clones with MiXCR and kept in-frame beta chains. Rows are unified per CDR3 protein, each entry keeping the most common DNA and genes. These V and J calls rely on TCRdb rather than the paper's analysis. The sample table lists 350,000 to 550,000 distinct CDR3 sequences, around 20% of them with a count of one. Over 15% of the sample comes from the top ten.

Beyond this particular receptor, the publication reports: Because the study included only two donors, the extent to which the findings can be generalized is limited. The secondary T-cell response was weaker than the primary response but faster, peaking on day 5 instead of day 15. Most clones expanded after primary vaccination were re-detected after the booster (96% of CD4 and approximately 89% of CD8), suggesting broad memory maintenance. A small fraction of clonotypes showed up in both the CD4 and CD8 compartments, probably as a result of convergent recombination. Computational filtering was needed because FACS-sorted repertoires could contain abundant contaminating clonotypes from the bulk population.

On this clonotype itself: Its antigen specificity is not known. The record has no base qualities; no much larger clone is one base away.

Explained via the paper, the treatment or condition label denotes: live attenuated yellow fever vaccine strain. At every blood-draw timepoint, two biological replicates of bulk PBMCs were collected. PBMCs were isolated from peripheral blood using a standard Ficoll-Paque protocol. TriZol was used to extract RNA from bulk PBMCs, CD4 and CD8 fractions, and dextramer-positive and dextramer-negative fractions. The sample in question was PBMCs, obtained before the yellow fever booster vaccination. This sequence was found in a man in his late teens or twenties who received the YFV17D yellow fever vaccine. The chain joins TRBV29-1 to TRBJ1-2; no D gene can be assigned with confidence. CDR3 reads: CSVRPLLGGGYTF. In nucleotide form, the sequence is TGCAGCGTCCGACCCCTCCTAGGTGGTGGCTACACCTTC.